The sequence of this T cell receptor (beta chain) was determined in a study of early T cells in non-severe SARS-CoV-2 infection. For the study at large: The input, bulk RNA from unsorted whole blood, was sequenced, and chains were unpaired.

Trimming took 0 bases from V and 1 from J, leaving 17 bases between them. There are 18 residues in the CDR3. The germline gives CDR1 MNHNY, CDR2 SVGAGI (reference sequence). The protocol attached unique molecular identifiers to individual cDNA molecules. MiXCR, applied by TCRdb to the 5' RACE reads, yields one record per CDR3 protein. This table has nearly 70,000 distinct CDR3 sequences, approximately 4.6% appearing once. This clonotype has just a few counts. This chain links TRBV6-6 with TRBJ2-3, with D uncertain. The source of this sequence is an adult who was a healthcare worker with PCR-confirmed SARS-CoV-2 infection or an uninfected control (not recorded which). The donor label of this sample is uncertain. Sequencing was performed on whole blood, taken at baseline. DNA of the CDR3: TGTGCCAGCAGTTACTCACCCCCGGCCGGGCCGGGCACAGATACGCAGTATTTT. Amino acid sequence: CASSYSPPAGPGTDTQYF.